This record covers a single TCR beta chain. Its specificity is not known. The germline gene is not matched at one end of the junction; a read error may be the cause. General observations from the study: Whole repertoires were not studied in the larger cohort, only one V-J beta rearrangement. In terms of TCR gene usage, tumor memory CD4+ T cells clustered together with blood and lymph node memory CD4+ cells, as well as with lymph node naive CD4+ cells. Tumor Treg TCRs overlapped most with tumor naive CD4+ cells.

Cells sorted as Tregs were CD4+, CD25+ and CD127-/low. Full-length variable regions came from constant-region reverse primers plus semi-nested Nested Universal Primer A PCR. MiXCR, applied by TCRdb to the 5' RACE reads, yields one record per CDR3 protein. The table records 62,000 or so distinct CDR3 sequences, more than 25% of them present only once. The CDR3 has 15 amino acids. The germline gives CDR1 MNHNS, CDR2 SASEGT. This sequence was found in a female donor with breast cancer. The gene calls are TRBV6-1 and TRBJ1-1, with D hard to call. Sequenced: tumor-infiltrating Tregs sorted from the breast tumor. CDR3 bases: TGTGCCAGCAGAGAAGCCGGAGGGATGAACACTGAAGCTTTCTTT. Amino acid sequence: CASREAGGMNTEAFF.